The 27 T cell receptor beta chains below all came from one sample that was sequenced in a study of blood T cell repertoires in COVID-19. The protocol was immunoSEQ multiplex PCR, while the TCRdb copy is restricted to in-frame clones and leaves out a portion. The sample carries some 150,000 clones, 79% recorded once. The sample taken for sequencing was peripheral blood. Receptors were obtained from a man in his fifties or sixties with active or convalescent COVID-19.

The chain uses TRBV9 and TRBJ2-3; 8 bases are a match to TRBD2. Germline lookup yields CDR1 SGDLS and CDR2 YYNGEE. V lost 4 bases, J lost 5 bases, and 6 bases stayed unmatched. The CDR3 totals 14 residues. The CDR3 protein is CASSSWREEDTQYF. The CDR3 DNA is TGTGCCAGCAGCTCGTGGCGGGAGGAAGATACGCAGTATTTT.

This clone was picked up a small number of times. The genes are TRBV7-8 and TRBJ1-5, with a possible D match to TRBD1 (6 bases). The V end lost 5 bases, the J end lost 0 bases, and 20 bases lay between the germline ends. Germline lookup yields CDR1 SGHVS and CDR2 FQNEAQ. The CDR3 has 18 amino acids. The CDR3 is CASSPYPGTYYSNQPQHF. The CDR3 region has the DNA TGTGCCAGCAGCCCTTACCCCGGGACATACTATAGCAATCAGCCCCAGCATTTT. The full variable domain, its missing parts supplied by reference TRBV7-8 and TRBJ1-5, is GAGVSQSPRYKVAKRGQDVALRCDPISGHVSLFWYQQALGQGPEFLTYFQNEAQLDKSGLPSDRFFAERPEGSVSTLKIQRTQQEDSAVYLCASSPYPGTYYSNQPQHFGDGTRLSIL.

This clone was recorded only once. The rearrangement joins TRBV6-5 to TRBJ2-7; D may be TRBD2 (6 bases). This CDR3 is built from 12 residues. Trimming removed 6 bases from V and 6 bases from J, with 12 bases in between. The germline V gene encodes CDR1 MNHEY and CDR2 SVGAGI. CDR3 sequence (DNA): TGTGCCAGCAGAACGGGACTCCTCGAGCAGTACTTC. This sequence encodes CASRTGLLEQYF.

About this clone itself: Other DNA variants within this sample encode the same CDR3. This rearrangement joins TRBV5-1 to TRBJ2-7; 11 bases agree with TRBD2. The germline V gene has CDR1 SGHRS and CDR2 YFSETQ. V lost 0 bases and J lost 7; bases outside the gene matches: 18. The CDR3 spans 19 residues. In DNA, the CDR3 is TGCGCCAGCAGCTTGGGGAGACAGCCTCTTGGACTAGCGGGCGCAGAGCAGTACTTC. This sequence encodes CASSLGRQPLGLAGAEQYF.

This clone was detected ten times or more. V is TRBV7-9 and J is TRBJ2-7; 7 bases agree with TRBD1. The V segment lost 5 bases and the J segment 4 bases; nucleotides outside the gene matches: 8. The CDR3 contains 14 residues. Germline values: CDR1 SEHNR, CDR2 FQNEAQ (reference sequence). This CDR3 reads CASSETGNAYEQYF. As DNA, the CDR3 is TGTGCCAGCAGCGAGACAGGGAACGCGTACGAGCAGTACTTC.

This clone has only a few counts. This sequence joins TRBV5-5 and TRBJ2-7; TRBD2 matches at 7 bases. With 1 base clipped from V and 1 base from J, the junction kept 11 bases outside the gene matches. Germline loops: CDR1 SGHKS, CDR2 YYEKEE (reference sequence). There are 17 residues in the CDR3. The CDR3 coding sequence is TGTGCCAGCAGCTTGTTAAGCGGTCGTAGCGGGTCCTACGAGCAGTACTTC. It codes for CASSLLSGRSGSYEQYF.

The chain uses TRBV6-2 or TRBV6-3 and TRBJ2-7, with D perhaps matching TRBD1 (5 bases). The CDR3 is made up of 15 amino acids. Germline values: CDR1 MNHEY, CDR2 SVGEGT. V was trimmed by 2 bases and J by 5 bases, leaving 16 bases between them. The CDR3 DNA sequence: TGTGCCAGCAGTTACCTAACAACCAGGGTCCACGAGCAGTACTTC. Translation: CASSYLTTRVHEQYF.

This clone was recorded only once. This chain uses TRBV30 with TRBJ1-3, with D possibly being TRBD1 (6 bases). The CDR3 contains 13 residues. Germline CDR1 GTSNPN, CDR2 SVGIG (reference sequence). V was cut by 3 bases and J by 8 bases, with 14 bases left in between. The CDR3 spells CAWRPGEWDTIYF. Here the CDR3 DNA reads TGTGCCTGGAGGCCAGGGGAGTGGGACACCATATATTTT.

The CDR3 DNA reads TGCAGCGGGCGCGGGGACTATGGCTACACCTTC. The encoded protein is CSGRGDYGYTF. The chain has TRBV29-1 and TRBJ1-2; D unclear. The CDR3 length is 11 residues. CDR1 is SQVTM and CDR2 is ANQGSEA in the germline V gene. V lost 7 bases and J 3 bases, leaving 9 bases between the germline ends.

This chain joins TRBV9 and TRBJ2-7; TRBD2 matches 7 bases. Germline loops: CDR1 SGDLS, CDR2 YYNGEE. J was trimmed by 6 bases and V by 1 base; bases with no gene match: 16. This CDR3 is built from 17 residues. The CDR3 reads CASSVLRPLAAGGEQYF. Written as DNA, the CDR3 is TGTGCCAGCAGCGTACTGAGGCCTCTAGCGGCCGGAGGCGAGCAGTACTTC. The full variable domain, completed using reference TRBV9 and TRBJ2-7, is DSGVTQTPKHLITATGQRVTLRCSPRSGDLSVYWYQQSLDQGLQFLIQYYNGEERAKGNILERFSAQQFPDLHSELNLSSLELGDSALYFCASSVLRPLAAGGEQYFGPGTRLTVT.

This rearrangement joins TRBV5-6 to TRBJ1-3, with 9 positions matching TRBD1. The CDR3 contains 14 residues. The V segment lost 3 bases and the J segment 7 bases; nucleotides outside the gene matches: 5. Looked up from germline, CDR1 is SGHDT and CDR2 is YYEEEE. For the CDR3, the DNA is TGTGCCAGCAGCTCCAGGACAGGGGCGAACACCATATATTTT. It codes for CASSSRTGANTIYF.

CDR3 bases: TGCAGTGCTAGTCGGACAGCCTATGGCTACACCTTC. Translating it yields CSASRTAYGYTF. The V and J genes are TRBV20-1 and TRBJ1-2; D is possibly TRBD1 (6 bases). There are 12 residues in the CDR3. Germline assignment: CDR1 DFQATT and CDR2 SNEGSKA (reference sequence). V was trimmed by 3 bases and J by 4 bases, leaving 9 bases between them.

The chain carries TRBV24-1 and TRBJ1-2; 9 bases match TRBD1. The germline V gene has CDR1 KGHDR and CDR2 SFDVKD. The CDR3 is 14 amino acids. V lost 4 bases to trimming and J lost 4 bases; unmatched junction nucleotides: 3. The CDR3 nucleotides read TGTGCCACCAGTGACAGGACAGGGGTCTATGGCTACACCTTC. Its protein product is CATSDRTGVYGYTF.

The genes are TRBV28 and TRBJ1-2, with 9 bases that match TRBD1. CDR1 and CDR2 from the germline V gene are MDHEN and SYDVKM. This CDR3 spans 14 amino acids. V was clipped by 6 bases and J by 7 bases; unmatched bases: 9. The CDR3 spells CASRWDRVTAGYTF. In DNA form, the CDR3 reads TGTGCCAGCAGGTGGGACAGGGTCACGGCTGGCTACACCTTC.

The V gene is TRBV19, the J gene TRBJ2-3, with 7 bases fitting TRBD2. The CDR3 contains 16 residues. V shed 1 base, J shed 4 bases, and the junction held 8 bases outside the gene matches. The germline CDR1 and CDR2 sequences are LNHDA and SQIVND (reference sequence). The CDR3 region is CASSIVGREMADTQYF. The CDR3 DNA reads TGTGCCAGTAGTATAGTGGGGCGGGAGATGGCAGATACGCAGTATTTT.

The gene calls are TRBV10-3 and TRBJ2-7; the D gene is possibly TRBD1 (5 bases). The V gene lost 7 bases and the J gene lost 0 bases, with 10 bases spanning the gap. CDR1 ENHRY and CDR2 SYGVKD come from the germline V gene. The CDR3 is 13 residues long. CDR3 amino acids: CAIKGDDSYEQYF. As DNA, the CDR3 is TGTGCCATCAAAGGGGATGACTCCTACGAGCAGTACTTC.

This chain joins TRBV3-1 (or the pseudogene TRBV3-2) and TRBJ1-4, with no clear D. Trimming cost V 4 bases and J 6 bases, with 12 bases left between them. CDR1 is LGHDT, CDR2 YNNKEL, per germline (reference sequence). The CDR3 runs to 14 residues. The CDR3 is CASSLDWTDEKLFF. Written as DNA, the CDR3 is TGTGCCAGCAGCCTGGACTGGACGGATGAAAAACTGTTTTTT.

This clone has just a few counts. CDR3 residues: CASSPGQGAGELFF. CDR3 in DNA: TGTGCCAGCAGCCCCGGACAGGGGGCCGGGGAGCTGTTTTTT. This chain joins TRBV28 and TRBJ2-2, with 10 bases lining up with TRBD1. The CDR3 has 14 residues. Trimming at V came to 6 bases and at J to 6 bases, leaving 4 bases not matched to a gene. The germline V gene encodes CDR1 MDHEN and CDR2 SYDVKM.

The count of this clone is one. V and J are TRBV9 and TRBJ1-4; 9 bases match TRBD1. V lost 5 bases to trimming and J lost 1 base; unmatched junction nucleotides: 3. Germline values: CDR1 SGDLS, CDR2 YYNGEE. This CDR3 spans 15 amino acids. CDR3: CASSRTGVTNEKLFF. CDR3 coding DNA: TGTGCCAGCAGTAGGACAGGGGTAACTAATGAAAAACTGTTTTTT.

This chain connects TRBV7-3 to TRBJ2-1; 10 nucleotides match TRBD2. The trim removed 1 base at V and 9 bases at J, leaving 6 bases unmatched. The CDR3 has 15 amino acids. From germline, CDR1 is SGHTA and CDR2 FQGTGA. The CDR3 is CASSLIAGGSGEQFF. The DNA for the CDR3 is TGTGCCAGCAGCTTAATAGCGGGGGGTAGCGGTGAGCAGTTCTTC. Combining the CDR3 with reference TRBV7-3 and TRBJ2-1 gives the whole variable domain GAGVSQTPSNKVTEKGKYVELRCDPISGHTALYWYRQSLGQGPEFLIYFQGTGAADDSGLPNDRFFAVRPEGSVSTLKIQRTERGDSAVYLCASSLIAGGSGEQFFGPGTRLTVL.

This clone was picked up a small number of times. The gene calls are TRBV7-9 and TRBJ1-2; D might be TRBD1 (5 bases). V lost 1 base to trimming and J lost 8 bases, with 17 bases between them. The germline CDR1 and CDR2 sequences are SEHNR and FQNEAQ (reference sequence). The CDR3 has 15 amino acids. The CDR3 region is CASSLVLGPTLGYTF. In nucleotides, the CDR3 is TGTGCCAGCAGCTTAGTATTGGGGCCGACCTTAGGCTACACCTTC.

This sequence joins TRBV6-2 or TRBV6-3 and TRBJ2-1; tentative D call: TRBD1 (7 bases). The germline V and J ends were trimmed by 6 bases and 5 bases, with 17 bases remaining between them. Germline CDR1 reads MNHEY; CDR2 reads SVGEGT. The CDR3 is 15 amino acids. The CDR3 sequence: CASSDRAGIDNEQFF. The CDR3 DNA is TGTGCCAGCAGCGACAGGGCGGGAATCGACAATGAGCAGTTCTTC.

V usage is TRBV6-5 and J usage is TRBJ2-7, with TRBD1 as a possible D gene (7 bases). Trimming took off 2 bases at V and 6 bases at J, with 17 bases between the two ends. Germline CDR1 MNHEY, CDR2 SVGAGI. The CDR3 contains 15 residues. CDR3 in amino acids: CASSYGGTALGEQYF. The CDR3 coding sequence is TGTGCCAGCAGTTACGGCGGGACAGCTCTCGGCGAGCAGTACTTC.

This chain uses TRBV27 with TRBJ2-7; TRBD2 aligns across 12 bases. With V trimmed by 3 bases and J by 4 bases, 4 bases remained unmatched. Germline CDR1 reads MNHEY; CDR2 reads SMNVEV (reference sequence). The CDR3 runs to 15 residues. CDR3 nucleotides: TGTGCCAGCAGTTTGTCTAGCGGGAGGGGGTACGAGCAGTACTTC. Translated, it gives CASSLSSGRGYEQYF.

The rearrangement joins TRBV19 to TRBJ2-1, with 8 nucleotides matching TRBD2. CDR3 size: 14 residues. J was trimmed by 7 bases and V by 7 bases; bases with no gene match: 9. The germline V gene encodes CDR1 LNHDA and CDR2 SQIVND (reference sequence). For the CDR3, the DNA is TGTGCCAGTAAAGTAGGGTCGGGGGGGAATGAGCAGTTCTTC. It codes for CASKVGSGGNEQFF.

CDR3 sequence: CASSLDMNQPQHF. The DNA of the CDR3 is TGCGCCAGCAGCCTCGACATGAATCAGCCCCAGCATTTT. The chain joins TRBV5-1 to TRBJ1-5, with D unresolved. This CDR3 contains 13 residues. Germline lookup yields CDR1 SGHRS and CDR2 YFSETQ. V was cut by 4 bases and J by 4 bases, with 9 bases left in between.

The chain carries TRBV28 and TRBJ2-1; 7 bases are shared with TRBD1. The CDR3 extends over 13 amino acids. With V trimmed by 3 bases and J by 12 bases, 8 bases remained unmatched. Germline CDR1 MDHEN, CDR2 SYDVKM. Written as DNA, the CDR3 is TGTGCCAGCAGTTTCGGACAGGACAGACGGCAGTTCTTC. Its translation is CASSFGQDRRQFF.